This TCR beta chain comes out of a study of cytomegalovirus exposure and HLA in healthy donors. Study background: From around 180 million T cells, an earlier analysis saw under 140 million unique TCR beta sequences.

Study observations and caveats: Both high specificity and high sensitivity reportedly marked the classifier's diagnosis of cytomegalovirus status.

On this clone: Its antigen is as yet unknown.

At collection, donors were nominally healthy, but unrecorded immune exposures were probable. The primer mix had 60 Vbeta and 13 Jbeta primers. TCRdb's copy holds only in-frame clones and misses some; the assay was immunoSEQ multiplex PCR. The table records 84,000 or so clones, around 79% of them present only once. Sequences were obtained from PBMCs. The clonotype was recovered from a human donor in good health.

The CDR3 loop reads CASSQGTGRDTIYF. The CDR3 coding sequence is TGCGCCAGCAGCCAAGGGACAGGGAGGGACACCATATATTTT. The chain joins TRBV4-3 to TRBJ1-3, with 8 positions matching TRBD1. CDR1 and CDR2 (germline): LGHNA, YSLEER. The CDR3 is made up of 14 amino acids. V lost 1 base to trimming and J lost 8 bases; unmatched junction nucleotides: 4.